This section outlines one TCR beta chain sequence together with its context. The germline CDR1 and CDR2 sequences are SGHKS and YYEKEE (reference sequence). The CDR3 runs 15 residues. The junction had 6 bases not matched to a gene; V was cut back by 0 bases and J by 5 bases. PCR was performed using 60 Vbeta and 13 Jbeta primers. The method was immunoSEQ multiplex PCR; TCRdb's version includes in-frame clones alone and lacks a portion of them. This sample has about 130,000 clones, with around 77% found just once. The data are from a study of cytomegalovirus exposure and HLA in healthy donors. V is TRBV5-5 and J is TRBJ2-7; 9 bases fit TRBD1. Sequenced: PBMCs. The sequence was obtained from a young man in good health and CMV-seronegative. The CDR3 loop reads CASSLAGTGSHEQYF. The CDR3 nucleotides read TGTGCCAGCAGCTTGGCCGGGACAGGGAGCCACGAGCAGTACTTC.